The 13 T cell receptor beta chains given below trace back to one sample, sequenced in a study of T cell repertoires in cytomegalovirus infection. TCRdb re-called the reads through MiXCR, storing one row per CDR3 protein. The repertoire includes about 400,000 distinct CDR3 sequences, 15% to 20% of them detected once, and approximately 10% sits in the top ten. Input material: PBMCs. The source of these receptors is a human donor in good health (CMV status not recorded). Some clones in this sample may be carry-over from other donors' samples.

This clonotype occurred a few times. The chain carries TRBV6-2 or TRBV6-3 and TRBJ2-1, with TRBD2 matching 11 bases. Trimming cost V 5 bases and J 7 bases; bases outside gene matches: 10. Germline CDR1 and CDR2: MNHEY and SVGEGT. This CDR3 is 16 amino acids long. The CDR3 DNA reads TGTGCCAGCAGTCGCTATAGCGGGAGGGGTTCGAATGAGCAGTTCTTC. This gives the protein CASSRYSGRGSNEQFF.

This clonotype was counted many times. The chain couples TRBV7-2 to TRBJ1-2; D remains ambiguous. The CDR3 covers 11 residues. The germline gives CDR1 SGHTA, CDR2 FQGNSA. Trimming shortened V by 4 bases and J by 4 bases, and 4 bases separated the two germline ends. CDR3 amino acids: CASSSLYGYTF. CDR3 in DNA: TGTGCCAGCAGCTCTCTCTATGGCTACACCTTC.

This clonotype has more than one count but fewer than ten. The chain couples TRBV5-1 to TRBJ2-1, with 11 bases aligning to TRBD2. The CDR3 length is 16 residues. The V segment lost 4 bases and the J segment 3 bases; nucleotides outside the gene matches: 6. Per germline, CDR1 SGHRS and CDR2 YFSETQ. The CDR3 sequence is CASSPPTSGNYNEQFF. CDR3 DNA sequence: TGCGCCAGCAGCCCTCCGACTAGCGGGAACTACAATGAGCAGTTCTTC.

The DNA of the CDR3 is TGCAGTGCTGTCCACCGCTACGAGCAGTACTTC. It is translated as CSAVHRYEQYF. The rearrangement joins TRBV20-1 to TRBJ2-7, with D uncertain. The CDR3 totals 11 residues. Germline V gene lookup returns CDR1 DFQATT and CDR2 SNEGSKA (reference sequence). Between the trimmed V and J ends, which lost 5 bases and 3 bases, there was a span of 8 bases.

This clonotype has at least ten counts. The chain links TRBV7-2 to TRBJ2-3, with D unclear. Trimming removed 2 bases at V and 4 bases at J, with 10 bases between. CDR3 length equals 14 residues. The V gene's germline CDR1 is SGHTA and CDR2 FQGNSA. DNA for the CDR3: TGTGCCAGCAGCTTACGAATGGGATCAGATACGCAGTATTTT. Translated, it gives CASSLRMGSDTQYF.

This clonotype was seen ten or more times. This chain joins TRBV7-2 and TRBJ2-7; unclear D gene. The germline gives CDR1 SGHTA, CDR2 FQGNSA. The CDR3 contains 12 residues. The V and J ends lost 5 bases and 3 bases respectively, with 8 bases between them. Here the CDR3 reads CASSPGYYEQYF. CDR3 bases: TGTGCCAGCAGCCCGGGCTACTACGAGCAGTACTTC.

This clonotype has just a few counts. This chain joins TRBV20-1 and TRBJ1-5; possible D gene TRBD1, 5 bases. Germline lookup yields CDR1 DFQATT and CDR2 SNEGSKA (reference sequence). V lost 4 bases, J lost 0 bases, and 13 bases lay in between. This CDR3 has 15 residues. CDR3 protein: CSATQGFYSNQPQHF. As DNA, the CDR3 is TGCAGTGCTACCCAGGGATTCTATAGCAATCAGCCCCAGCATTTT.

CDR3 protein: CASSWRGTANTEAFF. In DNA form, the CDR3 reads TGCGCCAGCAGCTGGCGGGGCACCGCCAACACTGAAGCTTTCTTT. The chain employs TRBV5-1 and TRBJ1-1, with D perhaps TRBD1 (5 bases). This CDR3 region has 15 residues. Trimming shortened V by 3 bases and J by 2 bases, and 14 bases separated the two germline ends. Germline loops: CDR1 SGHRS, CDR2 YFSETQ.

This clonotype was picked up a small number of times. The chain links TRBV28 to TRBJ2-7; unclear D gene. V was pared by 6 bases and J by 2 bases, with 26 bases between. The CDR3 has 18 residues. CDR1 MDHEN and CDR2 SYDVKM come from the germline V gene. This CDR3 is CASRGVGSTAVFPYEQYF. For the CDR3, the DNA is TGTGCCAGCAGGGGTGTAGGTTCTACCGCCGTTTTCCCCTACGAGCAGTACTTC.

This clonotype was picked up many times. CDR3 sequence (DNA): TGTGCCAGCAGCCCCGACAGTGCCTATAATGAAAAACTGTTTTTT. Translation gives CASSPDSAYNEKLFF. V gene TRBV7-2 combines with J gene TRBJ1-4; weak D call: TRBD1 (5 bases). The CDR3 sequence is 15 residues long. V lost 5 bases, J lost 4 bases, and 14 bases lay in between. Germline loops: CDR1 SGHTA, CDR2 FQGNSA.

The chain joins TRBV28 to TRBJ2-5; D not resolved. The CDR3 contains 13 residues. Germline CDR1 reads MDHEN; CDR2 reads SYDVKM. The V gene lost 0 bases and the J gene lost 2 bases, with 4 bases spanning the gap. In DNA form, the CDR3 reads TGTGCCAGCAGTTTATGGGGGCAAGAGACCCAGTACTTC. It is translated as CASSLWGQETQYF.

This rearrangement joins TRBV7-2 to TRBJ2-7, with D perhaps TRBD1 or TRBD2 (5 bases each). The CDR3 runs to 13 residues. The germline gives CDR1 SGHTA, CDR2 FQGNSA. Trimming removed 5 bases from V and 3 bases from J, with 11 bases in between. CDR3 in amino acids: CASSGGAFYEQYF. The CDR3 nucleotides are TGTGCCAGCAGCGGGGGAGCGTTCTACGAGCAGTACTTC.

The chain couples TRBV6-5 to TRBJ2-2, with unresolved D. This CDR3 has 11 residues. Germline V gene data show CDR1 as MNHEY and CDR2 as SVGAGI. V was trimmed by 5 bases and J by 6 bases, leaving 4 bases between them. CDR3 region: CASSTSGELFF. In DNA, the CDR3 is TGTGCCAGCAGTACGTCCGGGGAGCTGTTTTTT.